Listed below are T cell receptor beta chains from one sample, sequenced in a study of neurological immune-mediated disorders. TCRdb reanalysed the 5' RACE reads using MiXCR and keeps one entry per CDR3 protein. The table has some 79,000 distinct CDR3 sequences, approximately 14% seen once. The source material was PBMCs. The receptor set was obtained from a woman between 45 and 65 years old in good health. Each CDR3 is given with its conserved first and last residue. A D gene is named only where the DNA matches it firmly. Expanded clones are given a class, and other clones once, few, many or no size at all.

CDR3: CASSTGTGSYF
DNA: TGTGCCAGCAGCACCGGAACTGGTAGTTACTTC
J: TRBJ2-7
size: NA
V: TRBV7-9
D: NA

CDR3: CASSYSYRGLYEQYF
DNA: TGTGCCAGCAGTTACTCCTACAGGGGACTCTACGAGCAGTACTTC
J: TRBJ2-7
size: many
V: TRBV6-5
D: NA

CDR3: CASSLGASGNTIYF
DNA: TGTGCCAGCAGCTTAGGGGCGTCTGGAAACACCATATATTTT
J: TRBJ1-3
size: NA
V: TRBV7-3
D: NA

CDR3: CASRSTVHLATEAFF
DNA: TGTGCCAGCAGGTCGACAGTCCATCTGGCCACTGAAGCTTTCTTT
J: TRBJ1-1
size: many
V: TRBV27
D: NA

CDR3: CASGGTGELFF
DNA: TGTGCCAGCGGGGGCACCGGGGAGCTGTTTTTT
J: TRBJ2-2
size: many
V: TRBV7-3
D: NA

CDR3: CASSVQANTEAFF
DNA: TGTGCCAGCAGTGTACAGGCGAACACTGAAGCTTTCTTT
J: TRBJ1-1
size: NA
V: TRBV6-4
D: NA

CDR3: CASSHQRGGLDGELFF
DNA: TGTGCCAGCAGCCATCAGAGGGGGGGCCTCGACGGGGAGCTGTTTTTT
J: TRBJ2-2
size: few
V: TRBV3-1
D: NA

CDR3: CASSRGRRAYNEQFF
DNA: TGTGCCAGCAGCCGCGGGAGAAGGGCCTACAATGAGCAGTTCTTC
J: TRBJ2-1
size: many
V: TRBV5-6
D: TRBD2

CDR3: CASSPGPRRDYNEQFF
DNA: TGCGCCAGCAGCCCGGGACCCCGGAGGGACTACAATGAGCAGTTCTTC
J: TRBJ2-1
size: NA
V: TRBV4-1
D: NA

CDR3: CASSSTGETQYF
DNA: TGTGCCAGCAGTTCGACCGGAGAGACCCAGTACTTC
J: TRBJ2-5
size: few
V: TRBV7-8
D: NA

CDR3: CSARGGRGVPDTQYF
DNA: TGCAGTGCTAGAGGCGGTCGGGGGGTCCCAGATACGCAGTATTTT
J: TRBJ2-3
size: many
V: TRBV20-1
D: TRBD2

CDR3: CASSFNSFRDLEITGELFF
DNA: TGTGCCAGCAGTTTCAATTCCTTTCGGGACCTGGAAATAACCGGGGAGCTGTTTTTT
J: TRBJ2-2
size: few
V: TRBV28
D: NA

CDR3: CSVVPGSGTQYF
DNA: TGCAGCGTTGTTCCAGGGAGTGGGACCCAGTACTTC
J: TRBJ2-5
size: many
V: TRBV29-1
D: NA

CDR3: CASSPGGYRGGYGYTF
DNA: TGTGCCAGCAGCCCTGGGGGGTATCGAGGGGGCTATGGCTACACCTTC
J: TRBJ1-2
size: NA
V: TRBV7-2
D: NA

CDR3: CASSSLTGGEETQYF
DNA: TGCGCCAGCAGCTCACTGACAGGAGGGGAGGAGACCCAGTACTTC
J: TRBJ2-5
size: many
V: TRBV5-1
D: NA

CDR3: CASSSEYTQYF
DNA: TGTGCCAGCAGTTCCGAATATACGCAGTATTTT
J: TRBJ2-3
size: many
V: TRBV28
D: NA

CDR3: CASSEWYGYTF
DNA: TGTGCCAGCAGTGAATGGTATGGCTACACCTTC
J: TRBJ1-2
size: many
V: TRBV6-1
D: NA

CDR3: CSARDRVGGLEPQHF
DNA: TGCAGTGCTAGAGATCGGGTAGGGGGCTTGGAGCCCCAGCATTTT
J: TRBJ1-5
size: many
V: TRBV20-1
D: TRBD1

CDR3: CANALRPEDYYGYTF
DNA: TGTGCCAACGCCCTTAGGCCCGAAGACTACTATGGCTACACCTTC
J: TRBJ1-2
size: few
V: TRBV10-3
D: NA

CDR3: CASSSHPMPEQYF
DNA: TGTGCCAGCAGTTCCCACCCTATGCCCGAGCAGTACTTC
J: TRBJ2-7
size: many
V: TRBV28
D: NA

CDR3: CASSQVETSGSIDEQYF
DNA: TGTGCCAGCAGCCAAGTGGAGACTAGCGGGAGTATCGACGAGCAGTACTTC
J: TRBJ2-7
size: many
V: TRBV4-2
D: TRBD2

CDR3: CASSTDSLNTEAFF
DNA: TGCGCCAGCAGCACCGACAGTCTTAACACTGAAGCTTTCTTT
J: TRBJ1-1
size: many
V: TRBV5-1
D: NA

CDR3: CASSPSGAQETQYF
DNA: TGCGCCAGCAGCCCGTCAGGGGCCCAAGAGACCCAGTACTTC
J: TRBJ2-5
size: many
V: TRBV5-1
D: NA

CDR3: CASSQVGSYEQYF
DNA: TGTGCCAGCAGCCAAGTTGGCTCCTACGAGCAGTACTTC
J: TRBJ2-7
size: many
V: TRBV14
D: NA

CDR3: CSARDLVTGELFF
DNA: TGCAGTGCTAGAGATCTAGTTACCGGGGAGCTGTTTTTT
J: TRBJ2-2
size: many
V: TRBV20-1
D: NA

CDR3: CASSVDDSQTQYF
DNA: TGTGCCAGCAGCGTAGATGACAGTCAAACCCAGTACTTC
J: TRBJ2-5
size: NA
V: TRBV9
D: NA

CDR3: CSARDGGTPTPFGNQPQHF
DNA: TGCAGTGCTAGAGATGGTGGGACCCCTACTCCGTTCGGCAATCAGCCCCAGCATTTT
J: TRBJ1-5
size: many
V: TRBV20-1
D: NA

CDR3: CASSRERDTQYF
DNA: TGTGCCAGCAGCCGCGAGAGAGATACGCAGTATTTT
J: TRBJ2-3
size: many
V: TRBV4-2
D: NA

CDR3: CASSSQGVGSPLHF
DNA: TGTGCCAGCAGCTCACAGGGGGTTGGGTCACCCCTCCACTTT
J: TRBJ1-6
size: many
V: TRBV7-2
D: TRBD1

CDR3: CASSDGTGVSYGELFF
DNA: TGTGCCAGCAGTGACGGGACAGGGGTGTCGTACGGGGAGCTGTTTTTT
J: TRBJ2-2
size: many
V: TRBV28
D: TRBD1

CDR3: CASSVGSGTGDYEQYF
DNA: TGTGCCAGCAGCGTAGGCTCCGGGACAGGAGATTACGAGCAGTACTTC
J: TRBJ2-7
size: NA
V: TRBV9
D: TRBD1

CDR3: CATSDPGNEQFF
DNA: TGTGCCACCAGTGATCCCGGGAATGAGCAGTTCTTC
J: TRBJ2-1
size: many
V: TRBV24-1
D: NA

CDR3: CARVRIGEGYTF
DNA: TGTGCCAGGGTCCGGATCGGGGAAGGCTACACCTTC
J: TRBJ1-2
size: many
V: TRBV28
D: NA

CDR3: CASSLDAHEQFF
DNA: TGTGCCAGCAGCTTAGATGCCCATGAGCAGTTCTTC
J: TRBJ2-1
size: many
V: TRBV7-9
D: NA

CDR3: CASSRRQYNSYEQYF
DNA: TGTGCCAGCAGCCGAAGACAGTATAATTCCTACGAGCAGTACTTC
J: TRBJ2-7
size: few
V: TRBV13
D: NA

CDR3: CASSPSQGGVTGELFF
DNA: TGTGCCAGCTCACCGTCACAGGGGGGAGTCACCGGGGAGCTGTTTTTT
J: TRBJ2-2
size: few
V: TRBV18
D: TRBD1

CDR3: CASRPSQEKLFF
DNA: TGTGCCAGCAGACCATCACAGGAAAAACTGTTTTTT
J: TRBJ1-4
size: many
V: TRBV12-3/TRBV12-4
D: NA

CDR3: CASRVGGTGRNEQFF
DNA: TGTGCCAGCAGGGTGGGCGGGACAGGTAGGAATGAGCAGTTCTTC
J: TRBJ2-1
size: many
V: TRBV7-2
D: TRBD1

CDR3: CASSPHYEQYF
DNA: TGTGCCAGCAGCCCTCACTACGAGCAGTACTTC
J: TRBJ2-7
size: many
V: TRBV28
D: NA

CDR3: CASSTQGLGLTGELFF
DNA: TGTGCCAGCAGCACCCAGGGACTCGGCCTGACCGGGGAGCTGTTTTTT
J: TRBJ2-2
size: NA
V: TRBV9
D: NA

CDR3: CASSLVAGGPDTQYF
DNA: TGCGCCAGCAGCTTGGTAGCGGGAGGGCCTGATACGCAGTATTTT
J: TRBJ2-3
size: many
V: TRBV5-1
D: TRBD2

CDR3: CSAPERGGNTEAFF
DNA: TGCAGTGCCCCCGAACGGGGCGGCAACACTGAAGCTTTCTTT
J: TRBJ1-1
size: few
V: TRBV20-1
D: NA

CDR3: CASSQDLPGGSYEQYF
DNA: TGTGCCAGCAGCCAAGATCTGCCAGGGGGCTCCTACGAGCAGTACTTC
J: TRBJ2-7
size: many
V: TRBV3-1
D: TRBD1

CDR3: CSARQTSRSDTQYF
DNA: TGCAGTGCTAGGCAGACTAGCAGATCAGATACGCAGTATTTT
J: TRBJ2-3
size: many
V: TRBV20-1
D: TRBD2

CDR3: CASMGTDNSPLHF
DNA: TGCGCCAGCATGGGGACAGACAATTCACCCCTCCACTTT
J: TRBJ1-6
size: many
V: TRBV5-1
D: TRBD1

CDR3: CASSLPARGTDTQYF
DNA: TGTGCCAGCAGCTTACCGGCCAGGGGCACAGATACGCAGTATTTT
J: TRBJ2-3
size: many
V: TRBV7-8
D: NA

CDR3: CASSLLTGGTDQPQHF
DNA: TGTGCCAGCAGCCTACTTACAGGGGGCACCGATCAGCCCCAGCATTTT
J: TRBJ1-5
size: many
V: TRBV4-2
D: TRBD1

CDR3: CASSSGGRSSYEQYF
DNA: TGTGCCAGCAGTTCAGGGGGACGTTCCTCCTACGAGCAGTACTTC
J: TRBJ2-7
size: many
V: TRBV28
D: TRBD1

CDR3: CASDRGGGNIMPYGYTF
DNA: TGTGCCAGCGATCGTGGGGGGGGAAACATAATGCCTTATGGCTACACCTTC
J: TRBJ1-2
size: many
V: TRBV6-6
D: NA

CDR3: CSARAASGGRTDTQYF
DNA: TGCAGTGCTAGAGCCGCGAGCGGGGGGCGCACAGATACGCAGTATTTT
J: TRBJ2-3
size: many
V: TRBV20-1
D: TRBD2

CDR3: CASSLTSGSEETQYF
DNA: TGTGCCAGCAGTTTAACTAGCGGGAGTGAAGAGACCCAGTACTTC
J: TRBJ2-5
size: many
V: TRBV12-3/TRBV12-4
D: TRBD2

CDR3: CASSSRSPTYEQYF
DNA: TGTGCCAGCAGTTCACGATCACCGACCTACGAGCAGTACTTC
J: TRBJ2-7
size: many
V: TRBV6-5
D: NA

CDR3: CASSTGHNVWSGELFF
DNA: TGCGCCAGCAGCACCGGACATAATGTCTGGTCCGGGGAGCTGTTTTTT
J: TRBJ2-2
size: NA
V: TRBV5-1
D: NA

CDR3: CASSLVNSRVRGNTEAFF
DNA: TGCGCCAGCAGCTTGGTAAACTCCAGGGTCAGGGGGAACACTGAAGCTTTCTTT
J: TRBJ1-1
size: many
V: TRBV5-1
D: NA

CDR3: CASSQRGSAQPQHF
DNA: TGTGCCAGCAGCCAAAGGGGCTCGGCTCAGCCCCAGCATTTT
J: TRBJ1-5
size: many
V: TRBV3-1
D: NA